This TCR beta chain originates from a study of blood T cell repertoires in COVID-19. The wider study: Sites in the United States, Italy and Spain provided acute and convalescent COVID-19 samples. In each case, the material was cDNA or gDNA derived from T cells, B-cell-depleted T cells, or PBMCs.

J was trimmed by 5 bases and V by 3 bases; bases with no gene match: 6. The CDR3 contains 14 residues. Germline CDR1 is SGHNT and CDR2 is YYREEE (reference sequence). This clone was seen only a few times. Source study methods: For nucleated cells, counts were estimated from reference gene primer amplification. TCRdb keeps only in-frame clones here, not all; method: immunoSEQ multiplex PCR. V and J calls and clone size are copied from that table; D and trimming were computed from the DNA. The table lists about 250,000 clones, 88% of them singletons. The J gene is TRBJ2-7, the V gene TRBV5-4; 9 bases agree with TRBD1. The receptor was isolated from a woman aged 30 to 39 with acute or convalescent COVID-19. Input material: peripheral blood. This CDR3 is CASSSWDRVNEQYF. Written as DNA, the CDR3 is TGTGCCAGCAGCTCCTGGGACAGGGTAAACGAGCAGTACTTC. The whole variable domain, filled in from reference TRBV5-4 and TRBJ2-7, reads ETGVTQSPTHLIKTRGQQVTLRCSSQSGHNTVSWYQQALGQGPQFIFQYYREEENGRGNFPPRFSGLQFPNYSSELNVNALELDDSALYLCASSSWDRVNEQYFGPGTRLTVT.